The clone carrying this TCR beta chain was counted a few times. Original processing notes: Amplification with reference gene primers provided the estimates of nucleated cell counts. Sequencing was performed with immunoSEQ multiplex PCR; in TCRdb, only in-frame clones are kept and a portion is missing. V, J and clone size are taken as reported in that table, and D and trimming were inferred from the DNA itself. The sample lists over 30,000 clones, more than 65% occurring once. The V gene's germline CDR1 is SEHNR and CDR2 FQNEAQ (reference sequence). Trimming took 6 bases from V and 4 from J, leaving 13 bases between them. There are 14 residues in the CDR3. The source of the sample is a study of blood T cell repertoires in COVID-19. Looking at the study overall: The samples span acute and convalescent COVID-19 from the United States, Italy and Spain. From T cells, B-cell-depleted T cells, or PBMCs came the material, which was cDNA or gDNA.

The sample taken for sequencing was peripheral blood. The clonotype was recovered from a man aged 80 or over with active or convalescent COVID-19. This sequence joins TRBV7-9 and TRBJ1-5; tentative D call: TRBD1 (5 bases). CDR3 coding DNA: TGTGCCAGCAGTTCCGGACACCAGAATCAGCCCCAGCATTTT. Protein: CASSSGHQNQPQHF.